Sequencing of this T cell receptor beta chain was carried out in a study of siplizumab effects on memory and regulatory T cells. Per the germline V gene, CDR1 is KGHSH and CDR2 is LQKENI. CDR3 length: 15 amino acids. V dropped 6 bases and J dropped 3; count of bases not matched to a gene: 5. TCRdb keeps only in-frame clones here, not all; method: immunoSEQ multiplex PCR. The sample has around 95,000 clones, about 91% seen once. The gene calls are TRBV18 and TRBJ2-6, with 7 bases identical to TRBD1. The source material was CD4+ T cells sorted from blood. The sequence was obtained from a human donor in good health. The chain's CDR3 is CASSQTGVGANVLTF. In DNA form, the CDR3 reads TGTGCCAGCTCTCAAACAGGGGTTGGGGCCAACGTCCTGACTTTC.